This T cell receptor (beta chain) is drawn from a study of beta chain features in type 1 diabetes. The isolated RNA, all of it, was reverse transcribed, so expressed TCRB transcripts were what got sequenced. Libraries were prepared by immunoSEQ multiplex PCR; TCRdb keeps only in-frame clonotypes and omits some of them. The table includes about 290,000 clones, roughly 8% detected once. This clone was observed a few times. The ends were cut back, 4 bases at V and 3 bases at J, with 16 bases in the middle. The CDR3 spans 16 residues. Germline V gene lookup returns CDR1 SGHRS and CDR2 YFSETQ. V usage is TRBV5-1 and J usage is TRBJ2-2; tentatively, D is TRBD2 (6 bases). The clonotype comes from a woman between 18 and 30 years old in good health. Sequenced sample: central memory CD4+ T cells from blood. In DNA, the CDR3 is TGCGCCAGCAGCGATCCGGGACTCGGGGACACCGGGGAGCTGTTTTTT. Translation: CASSDPGLGDTGELFF.